This TCR beta chain was sequenced during a study of blood T cell repertoires in COVID-19. Whole-study context: Italy, Spain and the United States were the sources of the convalescent and acute COVID-19 samples. PBMCs, B-cell-depleted T cells, or T cells were the source of the cDNA or gDNA that made up the material.

CDR1 and CDR2 (germline): SEHNR, FQNEAQ (reference sequence). V was shortened by 5 bases and J by 5 bases, with 21 bases between the two germline ends. The CDR3 sequence is 16 residues long. Clones were sequenced by immunoSEQ multiplex PCR, and TCRdb holds only the in-frame ones, with some missing. The table records about 220,000 clones, 65% to 85% of them present only once. This clone showed up just once. This TCR came from a woman in her 30s who had recovered from COVID-19. The chain is built from TRBV7-9 and TRBJ2-5, with D perhaps TRBD1 (7 bases). Material: peripheral blood. The CDR3 DNA is TGTGCCAGCAGCCCCTGGAGTCCAGGGGGGAGGGAGACCCAGTACTTC. Its protein is CASSPWSPGGRETQYF.